Listed below are T cell receptor beta chains from one sample, sequenced in a study of CD8 T cells in Susac syndrome. TCRdb called the immunoSEQ multiplex PCR reads again in MiXCR, with one record for every CDR3 protein. The sample has about 19,000 distinct CDR3 sequences; approximately 95% are singletons. Input material: CD8+ T cells from PBMCs. The receptor source for this set is a human donor in good health. CDR3s include the opening cysteine and the closing phenylalanine or tryptophan. Fields, in order: J gene, D gene, clone size, V gene, CDR3 protein, CDR3 DNA. The D gene is left open where the match is weak. Some rows have no size entry. The others give once, few or many, or a class for an expanded clone.

j_call: TRBJ2-1
d_call: TRBD2
clone_size: -
v_call: TRBV11-2
cdr3_aa: CASSLVLHWDYEGNEQFF
cdr3_nt: TGTGCCAGCAGCTTAGTTTTACATTGGGACTACGAAGGGAATGAGCAGTTCTTC

j_call: TRBJ2-7
d_call: TRBD2
clone_size: -
v_call: TRBV19
cdr3_aa: CASSWTSGDYEQYF
cdr3_nt: TGTGCCAGTAGTTGGACTAGCGGGGATTACGAGCAGTACTTC

j_call: TRBJ1-1
d_call: -
clone_size: -
v_call: TRBV3-1
cdr3_aa: CASSHELGLWGTEAFF
cdr3_nt: TGTGCCAGCAGTCATGAGTTGGGTCTTTGGGGAACTGAAGCTTTCTTT

j_call: TRBJ2-1
d_call: TRBD2
clone_size: -
v_call: TRBV5-1
cdr3_aa: CASSFGTSGSNEQFF
cdr3_nt: TGCGCCAGCAGCTTTGGGACTAGCGGGAGTAATGAGCAGTTCTTC

j_call: TRBJ2-7
d_call: -
clone_size: -
v_call: TRBV7-8
cdr3_aa: CASSLSRPVGRVPYEQYF
cdr3_nt: TGTGCCAGCAGCTTAAGTCGTCCGGTTGGGCGGGTCCCCTACGAGCAGTACTTC

j_call: TRBJ1-1
d_call: TRBD1
clone_size: -
v_call: TRBV28
cdr3_aa: CASSLQGASHRSGMNTEAFF
cdr3_nt: TGTGCCAGCAGTTTACAGGGGGCAAGCCATCGGAGTGGGATGAACACTGAAGCTTTCTTT

j_call: TRBJ2-1
d_call: -
clone_size: -
v_call: TRBV19
cdr3_aa: CASSPTTGTDAYNEQFF
cdr3_nt: TGTGCCAGTAGTCCCACAACCGGGACGGACGCCTACAATGAGCAGTTCTTC

j_call: TRBJ2-1
d_call: -
clone_size: -
v_call: TRBV7-9
cdr3_aa: CASSSPSSYNEQFF
cdr3_nt: TGTGCCAGCAGTTCCCCTAGCTCCTACAATGAGCAGTTCTTC

j_call: TRBJ2-2
d_call: -
clone_size: -
v_call: TRBV29-1
cdr3_aa: CSVVLDTGELFF
cdr3_nt: TGCAGCGTTGTGCTAGACACCGGGGAGCTGTTTTTT

j_call: TRBJ2-7
d_call: TRBD1
clone_size: -
v_call: TRBV12-3/TRBV12-4
cdr3_aa: CASSGGRSYEQYF
cdr3_nt: TGTGCCAGCTCAGGGGGCCGCTCCTACGAGCAGTACTTC

j_call: TRBJ1-1
d_call: -
clone_size: -
v_call: TRBV4-1
cdr3_aa: CASSQEGSVAEAFF
cdr3_nt: TGCGCCAGCAGCCAAGAAGGGTCGGTTGCTGAAGCTTTCTTT

j_call: TRBJ1-2
d_call: -
clone_size: -
v_call: TRBV5-1
cdr3_aa: CASSWTGYGYTF
cdr3_nt: TGCGCCAGCAGCTGGACGGGGTATGGCTACACCTTC

j_call: TRBJ2-3
d_call: TRBD1
clone_size: once
v_call: TRBV27
cdr3_aa: CASRPGTGGTDTQYF
cdr3_nt: TGTGCCAGCAGGCCCGGGACAGGGGGCACAGATACGCAGTATTTT

j_call: TRBJ2-5
d_call: TRBD1
clone_size: -
v_call: TRBV5-1
cdr3_aa: CASSLDRGGSETQYF
cdr3_nt: TGCGCCAGCAGCCTCGACAGGGGGGGATCGGAGACCCAGTACTTC

j_call: TRBJ2-2
d_call: TRBD2
clone_size: -
v_call: TRBV29-1
cdr3_aa: CSVESSGSANTGELFF
cdr3_nt: TGCAGCGTTGAGTCTAGCGGGAGCGCCAACACCGGGGAGCTGTTTTTT

j_call: TRBJ1-1
d_call: -
clone_size: -
v_call: TRBV29-1
cdr3_aa: CSVTFSSSPTNTEAFF
cdr3_nt: TGCAGCGTCACTTTTAGCAGTTCACCTACGAACACTGAAGCTTTCTTT

j_call: TRBJ2-1
d_call: TRBD1
clone_size: -
v_call: TRBV28
cdr3_aa: CASSLHWDRVNEQFF
cdr3_nt: TGTGCCAGCAGTTTACACTGGGACAGGGTAAATGAGCAGTTCTTC

j_call: TRBJ2-5
d_call: -
clone_size: -
v_call: TRBV11-3
cdr3_aa: CASSPTGGQETQYF
cdr3_nt: TGTGCCAGCAGCCCCACAGGTGGGCAAGAGACCCAGTACTTC

j_call: TRBJ2-5
d_call: TRBD1
clone_size: -
v_call: TRBV6-1
cdr3_aa: CASSESTGLWETQYF
cdr3_nt: TGTGCCAGCAGTGAATCGACAGGGTTGTGGGAGACCCAGTACTTC

j_call: TRBJ1-1
d_call: -
clone_size: -
v_call: TRBV20-1
cdr3_aa: CSARGQGEGEAFF
cdr3_nt: TGCAGTGCTAGGGGTCAGGGTGAAGGTGAAGCTTTCTTT

j_call: TRBJ2-1
d_call: TRBD2
clone_size: -
v_call: TRBV29-1
cdr3_aa: CSGGLAGANEQFF
cdr3_nt: TGCAGCGGGGGACTAGCGGGAGCTAATGAGCAGTTCTTC

j_call: TRBJ2-1
d_call: -
clone_size: -
v_call: TRBV18
cdr3_aa: CASSPSGASMRQFF
cdr3_nt: TGTGCCAGCTCACCATCCGGGGCTTCAATGAGGCAGTTCTTC

j_call: TRBJ2-1
d_call: TRBD2
clone_size: -
v_call: TRBV3-1
cdr3_aa: CASSHVGTSAAYNEQFF
cdr3_nt: TGTGCCAGCAGCCACGTCGGGACTAGCGCAGCCTACAATGAGCAGTTCTTC

j_call: TRBJ2-7
d_call: TRBD1
clone_size: -
v_call: TRBV9
cdr3_aa: CASSARDRDYEQYF
cdr3_nt: TGTGCCAGCAGCGCCCGGGACAGGGACTACGAGCAGTACTTC

j_call: TRBJ2-5
d_call: -
clone_size: -
v_call: TRBV28
cdr3_aa: CASSPMTGRETQYF
cdr3_nt: TGTGCCAGCAGCCCAATGACAGGGAGGGAGACCCAGTACTTC

j_call: TRBJ2-1
d_call: -
clone_size: -
v_call: TRBV24-1
cdr3_aa: CATSDRRSSYNEQFF
cdr3_nt: TGTGCCACCAGTGATCGACGGTCTTCCTACAATGAGCAGTTCTTC

j_call: TRBJ2-5
d_call: -
clone_size: -
v_call: TRBV13
cdr3_aa: CASFVQGAGQETQYF
cdr3_nt: TGTGCCAGCTTCGTCCAAGGGGCTGGGCAAGAGACCCAGTACTTC

j_call: TRBJ1-3
d_call: -
clone_size: -
v_call: TRBV20-1
cdr3_aa: CLGNTIYF
cdr3_nt: TGCTTAGGAAACACCATATATTTT

j_call: TRBJ2-1
d_call: -
clone_size: -
v_call: TRBV18
cdr3_aa: CASSPHVGGTSRNEQFF
cdr3_nt: TGTGCCAGCTCACCACACGTCGGCGGAACCTCACGCAATGAGCAGTTCTTC

j_call: TRBJ2-2
d_call: -
clone_size: -
v_call: TRBV12-3/TRBV12-4
cdr3_aa: CASTPVGGAGWTGELFF
cdr3_nt: TGTGCCAGCACCCCCGTAGGGGGAGCGGGGTGGACCGGGGAGCTGTTTTTT

j_call: TRBJ2-1
d_call: -
clone_size: -
v_call: TRBV19
cdr3_aa: CASSIDPGLSNEQFF
cdr3_nt: TGTGCCAGTAGTATAGACCCGGGACTGTCCAATGAGCAGTTCTTC

j_call: TRBJ2-3
d_call: -
clone_size: -
v_call: TRBV3-1
cdr3_aa: CASSQDGGGTDTQYF
cdr3_nt: TGTGCCAGCAGCCAAGACGGGGGCGGGACAGATACGCAGTATTTT

j_call: TRBJ2-3
d_call: -
clone_size: -
v_call: TRBV7-9
cdr3_aa: CASSLPGLATDTQYF
cdr3_nt: TGTGCCAGCAGCTTACCGGGACTTGCCACAGATACGCAGTATTTT

j_call: TRBJ2-3
d_call: -
clone_size: -
v_call: TRBV27
cdr3_aa: CASSPKGWEGTDTQYF
cdr3_nt: TGTGCCAGCAGTCCCAAGGGGTGGGAGGGCACAGATACGCAGTATTTT

j_call: TRBJ2-1
d_call: -
clone_size: -
v_call: TRBV9
cdr3_aa: CASSGYNEQFF
cdr3_nt: TGTGCCAGCAGCGGGTACAATGAGCAGTTCTTC

j_call: TRBJ2-7
d_call: -
clone_size: -
v_call: TRBV13
cdr3_aa: CASSLGPQGFYEQYF
cdr3_nt: TGTGCCAGCAGCTTAGGTCCTCAGGGGTTTTACGAGCAGTACTTC

j_call: TRBJ2-1
d_call: TRBD2
clone_size: -
v_call: TRBV20-1
cdr3_aa: CSARSSGRANEQFF
cdr3_nt: TGCAGTGCTAGGTCTAGCGGGAGGGCGAATGAGCAGTTCTTC

j_call: TRBJ2-3
d_call: TRBD2
clone_size: -
v_call: TRBV6-5
cdr3_aa: CASSYSRTSGSADTQYF
cdr3_nt: TGTGCCAGCAGTTACTCGCGGACTAGCGGGAGTGCAGATACGCAGTATTTT

j_call: TRBJ2-3
d_call: -
clone_size: -
v_call: TRBV5-1
cdr3_aa: CASSLGAGTDTQYF
cdr3_nt: TGCGCCAGCAGCTTGGGGGCAGGCACAGATACGCAGTATTTT

j_call: TRBJ1-4
d_call: -
clone_size: -
v_call: TRBV7-2
cdr3_aa: CASSLEYAQKLFF
cdr3_nt: TGTGCCAGCAGCTTAGAATATGCGCAAAAACTGTTTTTT

j_call: TRBJ2-3
d_call: TRBD1
clone_size: -
v_call: TRBV12-3/TRBV12-4
cdr3_aa: CATGPGGQTDTQYF
cdr3_nt: TGTGCCACGGGCCCAGGGGGCCAGACAGATACGCAGTATTTT

j_call: TRBJ2-7
d_call: TRBD2
clone_size: -
v_call: TRBV20-1
cdr3_aa: CSATTSGSSYEQYF
cdr3_nt: TGCAGTGCGACAACTAGCGGGAGCTCCTACGAGCAGTACTTC

j_call: TRBJ2-1
d_call: -
clone_size: -
v_call: TRBV27
cdr3_aa: CASSLLPGTSNEQFF
cdr3_nt: TGTGCCAGCAGTTTATTGCCAGGGACATCCAATGAGCAGTTCTTC

j_call: TRBJ1-1
d_call: -
clone_size: -
v_call: TRBV7-9
cdr3_aa: CASAGHSNTEAFF
cdr3_nt: TGTGCCAGCGCCGGACACTCTAACACTGAAGCTTTCTTT

j_call: TRBJ2-7
d_call: TRBD1
clone_size: -
v_call: TRBV29-1
cdr3_aa: CSVRDRETYEQYF
cdr3_nt: TGCAGCGTTAGGGACAGGGAAACGTACGAGCAGTACTTC

j_call: TRBJ1-5
d_call: TRBD1
clone_size: -
v_call: TRBV2
cdr3_aa: CASSEWGDRYSNQPQHF
cdr3_nt: TGTGCCAGCAGTGAATGGGGGGACAGATATAGCAATCAGCCCCAGCATTTT

j_call: TRBJ2-7
d_call: TRBD2
clone_size: -
v_call: TRBV20-1
cdr3_aa: CSASSGERGVSYEQYF
cdr3_nt: TGCAGTGCTAGTTCGGGTGAGCGGGGGGTCTCCTACGAGCAGTACTTC

j_call: TRBJ2-5
d_call: -
clone_size: -
v_call: TRBV7-2
cdr3_aa: CASSLVGLFRETQYF
cdr3_nt: TGTGCCAGCAGCTTAGTGGGCCTGTTTCGGGAGACCCAGTACTTC

j_call: TRBJ2-3
d_call: TRBD2
clone_size: -
v_call: TRBV7-8
cdr3_aa: CASSGLAGGPQYF
cdr3_nt: TGTGCCAGCTCCGGACTAGCGGGAGGTCCGCAGTATTTT

j_call: TRBJ2-2
d_call: -
clone_size: -
v_call: TRBV2
cdr3_aa: CASSDIGGTGELFF
cdr3_nt: TGTGCCAGCAGTGATATCGGCGGGACCGGGGAGCTGTTTTTT

j_call: TRBJ2-1
d_call: -
clone_size: -
v_call: TRBV5-4
cdr3_aa: CASSLVRVSYNEQFF
cdr3_nt: TGTGCCAGCAGCTTGGTTCGGGTCTCCTACAATGAGCAGTTCTTC

j_call: TRBJ2-7
d_call: -
clone_size: -
v_call: TRBV10-3
cdr3_aa: CAISDLGTYEQYF
cdr3_nt: TGTGCCATCAGTGACTTGGGGACCTACGAGCAGTACTTC

j_call: TRBJ2-6
d_call: -
clone_size: -
v_call: TRBV3-1
cdr3_aa: CASSQDDGSLAWSGANVLTF
cdr3_nt: TGTGCCAGCAGCCAAGATGACGGCAGTTTGGCGTGGTCTGGGGCCAACGTCCTGACTTTC

j_call: TRBJ1-1
d_call: TRBD1
clone_size: -
v_call: TRBV7-6
cdr3_aa: CASSLGTVNTEAFF
cdr3_nt: TGTGCCAGCAGTTTGGGGACAGTGAACACTGAAGCTTTCTTT